A single sample is the source of the 24 T cell receptor beta chains below, sequenced in a study of shared T cell receptors in the human thymus. This table comes from immunoSEQ multiplex PCR, and its TCRdb copy is limited to in-frame clones, with some not included. In the table there are roughly 560,000 clones, approximately 80% of which are singletons. These data were likewise used in another study, on human thymus T cells.

Source material: thymocytes. The receptors shown here come from a boy in the first two years of life with a congenital heart defect.

The rearrangement links TRBV28 to TRBJ2-7; 8 nucleotides agree with TRBD2. The ends lost 0 bases at V and 4 bases at J; junction bases unmatched: 5. CDR3 length equals 15 residues. In germline, CDR1 is MDHEN, CDR2 SYDVKM. The DNA of the CDR3 is TGTGCCAGCAGTTTATGGGCGGGGGGCCAGTACGAGCAGTACTTC. This codes for CASSLWAGGQYEQYF.

This clone was seen once. This chain joins TRBV30 and TRBJ2-7, with 9 bases identical to TRBD2. The CDR3 contains 17 residues. The V and J ends lost 3 bases and 6 bases, in that order; junction bases with no gene match: 18. Germline V gives CDR1 GTSNPN, CDR2 SVGIG (reference sequence). CDR3 sequence (DNA): TGTGCCTGGAGGGGCGGAACGGGACTAGCAGTTATGTTCGAGCAGTACTTC. Its translation is CAWRGGTGLAVMFEQYF.

The chain couples TRBV18 to TRBJ1-2, with D perhaps TRBD1 (5 bases). The V and J ends lost 1 base and 5 bases respectively, with 14 bases between them. CDR3 length: 15 amino acids. Germline V CDR1 and CDR2: KGHSH, LQKENI. CDR3 protein: CASSPRRRGRYGYTF. In nucleotides, the CDR3 is TGTGCCAGCTCACCACGGCGAAGGGGCCGGTATGGCTACACCTTC.

V gene TRBV5-1 combines with J gene TRBJ2-3; D remains unclear. This CDR3 region has 13 residues. V was cut by 4 bases and J by 3 bases, with 9 bases left in between. CDR1 is SGHRS, CDR2 YFSETQ, per germline. As DNA, the CDR3 is TGCGCCAGCAGCCGTAGGCGGACAGATACGCAGTATTTT. Translation: CASSRRRTDTQYF.

This chain connects TRBV10-3 to TRBJ2-7; 11 nucleotides align to TRBD2. Per the germline V gene, CDR1 is ENHRY and CDR2 is SYGVKD. The CDR3 covers 18 residues. After removal of 4 bases from V and 2 bases from J, the junction contained 13 bases not matched to a gene. The CDR3 is CAISGITMATSGTYEQYF. CDR3 nucleotide sequence: TGTGCCATCAGTGGGATAACTATGGCGACTAGCGGGACCTACGAGCAGTACTTC.

The V call is TRBV6-1, the J call TRBJ2-7; 10 bases agree with TRBD2. Trimming cost V 10 bases and J 1 base; bases outside gene matches: 4. CDR1 and CDR2 (germline): MNHNS, SASEGT. The CDR3 loop spans 13 amino acids. The chain's CDR3 is CATRTSGSYEQYF. CDR3 in DNA: TGTGCCACAAGGACTAGCGGATCCTACGAGCAGTACTTC.

This clone appeared a few times. The rearrangement joins TRBV5-6 to TRBJ1-1; the match to TRBD1 covers 9 bases. Trimming removed 5 bases from V and 2 bases from J; junction bases left unmatched: 4. Germline V gives CDR1 SGHDT, CDR2 YYEEEE. The CDR3 spans 14 residues. The CDR3 coding sequence is TGTGCCAGCAGACAGGGACAGGGCAACACTGAAGCTTTCTTT. It codes for CASRQGQGNTEAFF.

V and J are TRBV6-5 and TRBJ2-7; the D gene is possibly TRBD2 (6 bases). The V gene's germline CDR1 is MNHEY and CDR2 SVGAGI. Deletions cut 6 bases from V and 2 bases from J, with 14 bases between. The CDR3 covers 14 residues. The CDR3 spells CASSHGDFTYEQYF. The CDR3 DNA sequence: TGTGCCAGCAGCCATGGGGACTTTACCTACGAGCAGTACTTC.

In the case of this clone: The junction does not match germline at one end; this may be a read error. The V call is TRBV6-5, the J call TRBJ2-5; the D is unclear. The CDR3 covers 13 residues. The germline V gene has CDR1 MNHEY and CDR2 SVGAGI. The CDR3 coding sequence is TGTGCCAGCAGTTACGACCGTCAAGAGGCCCAGTACTTC. It specifies CASSYDRQEAQYF.

The chain recombines TRBV5-1 with TRBJ2-7, with TRBD1 identical over 11 bases. Per germline, CDR1 SGHRS and CDR2 YFSETQ. The CDR3 spans 13 residues. Germline trimming cut 9 bases from V and 5 bases from J; bases unmatched to any gene: 7. The CDR3 DNA reads as TGCGCCACCAAGCAGGGACAGGGGGACGAGCAGTACTTC. The encoded protein is CATKQGQGDEQYF. The variable domain in full, completed from reference TRBV5-1 and TRBJ2-7, reads KAGVTQTPRYLIKTRGQQVTLSCSPISGHRSVSWYQQTPGQGLQFLFEYFSETQRNKGNFPGRFSGRQFSNSRSEMNVSTLELGDSALYLCATKQGQGDEQYFGPGTRLTVT.

The chain has TRBV25-1 and TRBJ1-1; D not resolved. Germline V CDR1 and CDR2: MGHDK, SYGVNS. The CDR3 extends over 13 amino acids. V was shortened by 5 bases and J by 1 base, with 8 bases between the two germline ends. The CDR3 region has the DNA TGTGCCAGCAGTATAGTTACGAACACTGAAGCTTTCTTT. Protein sequence: CASSIVTNTEAFF.

The rearrangement joins TRBV19 to TRBJ2-7; 7 bases line up with TRBD1. The CDR3 has 15 amino acids. Per germline, CDR1 LNHDA and CDR2 SQIVND (reference sequence). V was pared by 1 base and J by 5 bases, with 8 bases of the junction left unmatched. The DNA of the CDR3 is TGTGCCAGTAGTATAGCCGCACAGGGGTCGAACGAGCAGTACTTC. This codes for CASSIAAQGSNEQYF. Supplemented by reference TRBV19 and TRBJ2-7, the full variable domain reads DGGITQSPKYLFRKEGQNVTLSCEQNLNHDAMYWYRQDPGQGLRLIYYSQIVNDFQKGDIAEGYSVSREKKESFPLTVTSAQKNPTAFYLCASSIAAQGSNEQYFGPGTRLTVT.

This clone was seen only a few times. V and J are TRBV5-1 and TRBJ2-1; 16 bases align to TRBD2. CDR1 is SGHRS and CDR2 is YFSETQ in the germline V gene. The CDR3 has 18 residues. V dropped 4 bases and J dropped 9; count of bases not matched to a gene: 13. The CDR3 DNA is TGCGCCAGCAGCGGAACCGGGACTAGCGGGAGGGCCTGTGGTGAGCAGTTCTTC. Protein product: CASSGTGTSGRACGEQFF.

This chain links TRBV28 with TRBJ2-3, with D perhaps TRBD1 (6 bases). This CDR3 spans 17 amino acids. CDR1 MDHEN and CDR2 SYDVKM come from the germline V gene. The ends were cut back, 5 bases at V and 3 bases at J, with 21 bases in the middle. The chain's CDR3 is CASSPINGGPGTDTQYF. In nucleotides, the CDR3 is TGTGCCAGCAGTCCGATCAATGGGGGCCCGGGGACAGATACGCAGTATTTT. The full variable domain, rest sourced from reference TRBV28 and TRBJ2-3, is DVKVTQSSRYLVKRTGEKVFLECVQDMDHENMFWYRQDPGLGLRLIYFSYDVKMKEKGDIPEGYSVSREKKERFSLILESASTNQTSMYLCASSPINGGPGTDTQYFGPGTRLTVL.

The chain is built from TRBV28 and TRBJ2-1, with TRBD1 matching over 8 bases. Germline V gene data show CDR1 as MDHEN and CDR2 as SYDVKM. The length of the CDR3 is 18 residues. The J segment lost 1 base and the V segment lost 2 bases, leaving 10 bases of the junction unmatched. For the CDR3, the DNA is TGTGCCAGCAGTTTACTCGGACAGGGAGAAGGATCCTACAATGAGCAGTTCTTC. It encodes CASSLLGQGEGSYNEQFF.

V is TRBV6-5 and J is TRBJ1-4, with D possibly matching TRBD1 (5 bases). Germline V CDR1 and CDR2: MNHEY, SVGAGI. This CDR3 contains 15 residues. V lost 6 bases to trimming and J lost 8 bases, with 19 bases between them. In DNA form, the CDR3 reads TGTGCCAGCAGGCAACATCAGGGATTCCAGGAAAAACTGTTTTTT. This codes for CASRQHQGFQEKLFF.

This clone has a handful of counts. This chain uses TRBV4-2 with TRBJ1-4; TRBD1 agrees at 8 bases. The length of the CDR3 is 15 residues. Germline loops: CDR1 LGHNA, CDR2 YNFKEQ. Losses at the gene ends were 3 bases for V and 3 bases for J; bases not matched to a gene: 3. The CDR3 DNA sequence: TGTGCCAGCAGCCAGCAGGGGGCAGCTAATGAAAAACTGTTTTTT. This gives the protein CASSQQGAANEKLFF.

CDR3 region: CASSLSCPSGRVRSYEQYF. CDR3 nucleotide sequence: TGTGCCAGCAGTTTATCGTGCCCCAGCGGGAGGGTCCGTTCCTACGAGCAGTACTTC. The chain carries TRBV27 and TRBJ2-7; 10 positions agree with TRBD2. The germline V gene encodes CDR1 MNHEY and CDR2 SMNVEV (reference sequence). V trimming: 0 bases; J trimming: 1 base; junction bases outside the gene matches: 12. The CDR3 runs to 19 residues.

CDR3 DNA: TGTGCCAGCAGCGATCTCCGCGGGAGCTTAGGTGTGGAGACCCAGTACTTC. It specifies CASSDLRGSLGVETQYF. J is TRBJ2-5 and V is TRBV5-6, with 7 nucleotides matching TRBD2. Losses at the gene ends were 4 bases for V and 5 bases for J; bases not matched to a gene: 17. Germline V gene data show CDR1 as SGHDT and CDR2 as YYEEEE. There are 17 residues in the CDR3.

The rearrangement uses TRBV5-6 and TRBJ2-7; 9 bases are shared with TRBD1. V trimming: 5 bases; J trimming: 3 bases; junction bases outside the gene matches: 9. The CDR3 sequence is 15 residues long. Germline CDR1 SGHDT, CDR2 YYEEEE. For the CDR3, the DNA is TGTGCCAGCAGTTTTCCGGGACAGGGCTACTACGAGCAGTACTTC. The encoded protein is CASSFPGQGYYEQYF.

The chain combines TRBV28 with TRBJ2-3; possible D gene TRBD2, 5 bases. The V gene lost 6 bases and the J gene lost 0 bases, with 16 bases spanning the gap. The CDR3 has 16 amino acids. The germline V gene has CDR1 MDHEN and CDR2 SYDVKM. The CDR3, as DNA: TGTGCCAGCAGGCGTCGGACTCTCCTGAGCACAGATACGCAGTATTTT. It yields the protein CASRRRTLLSTDTQYF.

V usage is TRBV30 and J usage is TRBJ2-4; 15 positions match TRBD2. Germline CDR1 reads GTSNPN; CDR2 reads SVGIG (reference sequence). This CDR3 has 20 amino acids. J was trimmed by 3 bases and V by 3 bases; bases with no gene match: 15. CDR3 region: CAWRTSSGTSGRLDKNIQYF. The CDR3 DNA reads TGTGCCTGGAGGACCTCCTCCGGGACTAGCGGGAGGTTGGACAAAAACATTCAGTACTTC.

This chain links TRBV7-9 with TRBJ1-4, with 10 positions matching TRBD1. J was trimmed by 7 bases and V by 3 bases; bases with no gene match: 5. This CDR3 is built from 15 residues. The germline CDR1 and CDR2 sequences are SEHNR and FQNEAQ (reference sequence). CDR3 loop: CASSFYGTGAEKLFF. The DNA for the CDR3 is TGTGCCAGCAGCTTCTACGGGACAGGGGCTGAAAAACTGTTTTTT.

This chain joins TRBV27 and TRBJ1-6; TRBD1 might be the D (5 bases). Germline CDR1 is MNHEY and CDR2 is SMNVEV (reference sequence). V lost 2 bases and J lost 13, with 6 bases in between. CDR3 size: 11 residues. The CDR3 spells CASSLGGPLHF. The DNA of the CDR3 is TGTGCCAGCAGTTTAGGGGGGCCCCTCCACTTT.